The text below deals with one TCR beta chain. The clone's antigen remains unknown. Per-nucleotide qualities are absent, and no much larger clonotype sits a single base away. The record originates from a study of Graves' ophthalmopathy and Graves' hyperthyroidism (dated by TCRdb to 2016 to 2018). About the investigation overall: Peripheral blood was collected at initial diagnosis, prior to any treatment. TCR beta repertoire signatures were used to distinguish Graves' ophthalmopathy from Graves' hyperthyroidism and to predict progression to ophthalmopathy. In total, 135 blood samples were TCR-sequenced: approximately 40 ophthalmopathy, 75 hyperthyroidism and approximately 17 hyperthyroidism-to-ophthalmopathy patients. A discovery set of 95 to 100 patients (43 ophthalmopathy, 55 to 65 stable hyperthyroidism) was enrolled to explore V-J signatures distinguishing ophthalmopathy from hyperthyroidism. An independent validation cohort comprised under 20 hyperthyroidism patients and roughly 15 patients who later progressed from hyperthyroidism to ophthalmopathy. In six hyperthyroidism patients, T-cell repertoires of thyroid tissue and blood were compared. Following sample collection, hyperthyroidism patients were given methimazole at a starting dose of 30 mg daily, and ophthalmopathy patients were given high-dose intravenous methylprednisolone.

For repertoire sequencing, the TCR beta CDR3 regions were amplified from RNA transcripts. HTBI primers and the Qiagen OneStep RT-PCR kit were used in a first-round RT-PCR, which was followed by a second-round multiplex PCR, size selection and purification. The libraries underwent paired-end sequencing with 100 bp reads on an Illumina HiSeq2000. On the study's bioinformatics: SOAPnuke was used for read processing, and reads with adapters, uncalled bases, a mean Phred below 15, or no exact constant-primer or identifier match were discarded. High-quality paired reads were merged with COPE v1.2.5. Each unique nucleotide sequence was defined as a clonotype, and clonotypes were aligned to IMGT TRB V, D and J references with MiTCR v1.1. The analysis was limited to V-J combinations with a frequency above 0.0001, which together covered 99% to 99.2% of repertoires. A TCR clonal expansion and chaos score per V-J combination was defined as the ratio of F50 clonal expansion to chaos observed in the TCRdist matrix. Welch's t-statistics and random forest were used to narrow the features down to about a dozen V-J combinations, which were then fed into a naive Bayes classifier. Thyroid-blood repertoire similarity was quantified with the Morisita-Horn index. TCRdb redid the processing of the public reads, applying fastp at Q25 and MiXCR, and retained in-frame beta chains. Here each entry gathers all rows of one CDR3 protein and keeps the most common genes and DNA. These V and J calls originate from TCRdb's pipeline instead of the authors' own analysis. Here the sample has hundreds of thousands of distinct CDR3 sequences; 35% to 45% occur a single time. More than 2.5% of the sample goes to the ten largest clones.

Ophthalmopathy patients were characterized by moderately to severely active disease, a Clinical Activity Score of at least 3, a NOSPECS grade of at least 4, and a disease duration under 3 months. Patients with other autoimmune diseases, uncontrolled infections, pregnancy or lactation were excluded from the study. Clinical symptoms, serum thyroxine, TRAb, thyroid ultrasound and orbital computed tomography were used for diagnosis. PBMCs were isolated from roughly 10 ml of fresh peripheral blood by Ficoll-Paque density gradient centrifugation. Trizol reagent was used to extract the total RNA, and its quality was then checked on an Agilent 2100 Bioanalyzer. Overall study outcomes, separate from this receptor: In validation, the model predicted ophthalmopathy progression with about 64% sensitivity and 72.22% specificity; some 13 predicted patients were CT-confirmed with GO in a median of approximately 6.2 months. The 13-signature model separated ophthalmopathy from stable hyperthyroidism with approximately 90% sensitivity and 81.08% specificity in cross-validation, and 80%/75% in the test set. No statistical method was used to predetermine the sample size, and group allocation was not hidden from the investigators. Most of the expanded thyroid clonotypes with a frequency above 0.001 were also detected in blood, and it was suggested that the thyroid immune response may be reflected by blood repertoires.

The specimen was peripheral blood. This TCR was recovered from an adult man with Graves' ophthalmopathy.

The bases read TGCAGTGCTAGAGATTGGCTAGCGGGGAGAAACCAAGAGACCCAGTACTTC. This translates into CSARDWLAGRNQETQYF. The V and J segments used are TRBV20-1 and TRBJ2-5; TRBD2 lines up with 9 middle nucleotides. The CDR3 numbers 17 residues from cysteine through phenylalanine. The DNA shown is the 51-base CDR3, in frame from base 1. Unmatched junction bases come to 8, with V trimmed by 0 bases and J by 0 bases. Taken from the germline V gene (reference sequence), the CDR1 and CDR2 loops are DFQATT and SNEGSKA.